The entry below describes one TCR beta chain. Its antigen is currently unknown. These data belong to a study of cytomegalovirus exposure and HLA in healthy donors. General study results and limits: There were some public TCRs occurring in many donors, but most TCR sequences were rare. The tendency of first-cohort TCR clusters to co-occur in the approximately 120 validation repertoires was identified by a subsequent analysis. The study listed 164 cytomegalovirus-associated TCR beta chains. In vitro work confirmed that a few CMV-associated chains recognize CMV antigens.

CDR1 and CDR2 (germline): LGHNA, YSLEER. The J segment lost 0 bases and the V segment lost 1 base, leaving 5 bases of the junction unmatched. The CDR3 is made up of 17 amino acids. Data came from immunoSEQ multiplex PCR; TCRdb stores just in-frame clones and leaves some out. The sample consists of more than 150,000 clones, about 80% of them appearing once. The chain carries TRBV4-3 and TRBJ1-1; 10 nucleotides align to TRBD1. The TCR sequence derives from a woman younger than 35 in good health and CMV-seropositive. Source material: PBMCs. CDR3 region: CASSQARTGGMNTEAFF. CDR3 bases: TGCGCCAGCAGCCAAGCCCGGACAGGGGGGATGAACACTGAAGCTTTCTTT.